This is a list of T cell receptor beta chains from one sample in a study of blood T cells in healthy people across ages. MiXCR was run by TCRdb on the 5' RACE reads, yielding one entry per CDR3 protein. Here the sample spans about 810,000 distinct CDR3 sequences, approximately 35% being singletons. The material sequenced was blood. The receptors come from a man aged 18 to 30 in good health. Each CDR3 is given with its conserved first and last residue. Each record gives: D gene, J gene, clone size, V gene, CDR3 DNA, CDR3 protein. A D gene is named only where the DNA matches it firmly. Where a row states a size, it is once, few, many or the class of an expanded clone; other rows omit it.

TRBD2	TRBJ2-1	many	TRBV29-1	TGCAGCGTACCGGGCCTAGCGGGGGGATTACTAGGTGAGCAGTTCTTC	CSVPGLAGGLLGEQFF
-	TRBJ2-3	once	TRBV7-9	TGTGCCAGCAGCCCTGATGGGGCTTCAGATACGCAGTATTTT	CASSPDGASDTQYF
TRBD2	TRBJ2-1	few	TRBV5-1	TGCGCCAGCAGCCTGCCGGGACTAGTACAAGAGCAGTTCTTC	CASSLPGLVQEQFF
-	TRBJ1-1	-	TRBV5-1	TGCGCCAGCAGCCCGGACGGGGGCCCCTTCGGTGAAGCTTTCTTT	CASSPDGGPFGEAFF
-	TRBJ2-4	-	TRBV18	TGTGCCAGCTCACCACCGACTTTTCCGAGACTAGCCAAAAACATTCAGTACTTC	CASSPPTFPRLAKNIQYF
TRBD1	TRBJ2-2	-	TRBV12-3/TRBV12-4	TGTGCCAGCAGCACGCCCACAGGGGCCAACACCGGGGAGCTGTTTTTT	CASSTPTGANTGELFF
-	TRBJ2-5	many	TRBV20-1	TGCAGTGCTAGAGATCAGGAGACAGCACAAGAGACCCAGTACTTC	CSARDQETAQETQYF
TRBD2	TRBJ2-1	few	TRBV6-6	TGTGCCAGCAGCCCCCGGGGAGCGGGGGCCCTGTTCAATGAGCAGTTCTTC	CASSPRGAGALFNEQFF
-	TRBJ1-2	few	TRBV18	TGTGCCAGCTCACCACCGGACGGAAGCTATGGCTACACCTTC	CASSPPDGSYGYTF
TRBD1	TRBJ1-2	many	TRBV10-3	TGTGCCATCAGCGGACAGGGCCATGGCTACACCTTC	CAISGQGHGYTF
-	TRBJ2-5	-	TRBV14	TGTGCCAGAACTTACGGGACATATCAAGGGACCCAGTACTTC	CARTYGTYQGTQYF
TRBD1	TRBJ1-2	-	TRBV5-5	TGTGCCAGCAGCTTGTATTTTACAGGGGAGGACTATGGCTACACCTTC	CASSLYFTGEDYGYTF
-	TRBJ2-5	-	TRBV7-2	TGTGCCAGCAGCCAGAAGGAAGGGTGGGAGACCCAGTACTTC	CASSQKEGWETQYF
-	TRBJ2-1	-	TRBV7-2	TGTGCCAGCAGCTCAGCCCCTGGCAATGAGCAGTTCTTC	CASSSAPGNEQFF
-	TRBJ2-1	-	TRBV3-1	TGTGCCAGCAGCCAAGGCGTCGGGGGCGGGTATGAGCAGTTCTTC	CASSQGVGGGYEQFF
TRBD1	TRBJ1-1	few	TRBV20-1	TGCAGTGGGACAGGGGGCCTAGGCACTGAAGCTTTCTTT	CSGTGGLGTEAFF
-	TRBJ1-4	few	TRBV12-3/TRBV12-4	TGTGCCAGCAGTTTAGGCCGGGGAACACTGTTTTTT	CASSLGRGTLFF
-	TRBJ2-6	few	TRBV7-3	TGTGCCAGCAGCTTGAGGGACTCTCCGGACTCTGGGGCCAACGTCCTGACTTTC	CASSLRDSPDSGANVLTF
-	TRBJ1-2	many	TRBV4-3	TGCGCCAGCAGCGGGCAGTCGGGGCTTGGCTACACCTTC	CASSGQSGLGYTF
TRBD1	TRBJ2-7	-	TRBV6-2/TRBV6-3	TGTGCCAGCAGTTACCAAGACAGGGATCCCTACGAGCAGTACTTC	CASSYQDRDPYEQYF
TRBD2	TRBJ2-4	-	TRBV7-2	TGTGCCAGCAGCTTTACTAGCGGGGGGGCCGGGGCCAAAAACATTCAGTACTTC	CASSFTSGGAGAKNIQYF
-	TRBJ1-5	few	TRBV7-2	TGTGCCAGCTCTATACATACCAATCAGCCCCAGCATTTT	CASSIHTNQPQHF
-	TRBJ2-5	few	TRBV20-1	TGCAGTGCTAGTAGGACGGAGGAGACCCAGTACTTC	CSASRTEETQYF
-	TRBJ2-1	-	TRBV7-2	TGTGCCAGCAGCCCCCCCCGCGGAGGTGAGCAGTTCTTC	CASSPPRGGEQFF
-	TRBJ2-3	-	TRBV11-2	TGTGCCAGCAGCCATACAGGATCAACGCAGTATTTT	CASSHTGSTQYF
-	TRBJ2-3	many	TRBV7-2	TGTGCCAGCAGCTCCCCGGATAGGGACAACACAGATACGCAGTATTTT	CASSSPDRDNTDTQYF
TRBD1	TRBJ1-5	few	TRBV12-3/TRBV12-4	TGTGCCAGCAGACCGACAGGGGAAAAACAGCCCCAGCATTTT	CASRPTGEKQPQHF
-	TRBJ1-4	few	TRBV12-3/TRBV12-4	TGTGCCAGCAGTTTCCCAGATGAAAAACTGTTTTTT	CASSFPDEKLFF
-	TRBJ1-1	few	TRBV6-5	TGTGCCAGCAGATTTACAGGGTACACTGAAGCTTTCTTT	CASRFTGYTEAFF
-	TRBJ1-1	-	TRBV6-1	TGTGCCAGCAGTGACAGTCAACTGAACACTGAAGCTTTCTTT	CASSDSQLNTEAFF
-	TRBJ1-1	few	TRBV11-2	TGTGCCAGCACCCCTTCCCGGAACGGGGTCACTGAAGCTTTCTTT	CASTPSRNGVTEAFF
-	TRBJ1-5	-	TRBV20-1	TGCAGTGCCGCGACGGTACAGAAGGGGAATCAGCCCCAGCATTTT	CSAATVQKGNQPQHF
TRBD1	TRBJ1-1	-	TRBV7-2	TGTGCCAGCAGCCGACAGGGGGCTGAAGCTTTCTTT	CASSRQGAEAFF
-	TRBJ1-6	few	TRBV15	TGTGCCACCAGCAGAGATCGGGCCGAGAATAATTCACCCCTCCACTTT	CATSRDRAENNSPLHF
-	TRBJ1-3	few	TRBV25-1	TGTGCCAGCAGTGCACAGCACGCAGGAAACACCATATATTTT	CASSAQHAGNTIYF
TRBD1	TRBJ1-2	few	TRBV5-1	TGCGCCAGCAGCTTAGCGACAGGGGCGGAAGATGGCTACACCTTC	CASSLATGAEDGYTF
TRBD1	TRBJ1-2	-	TRBV7-8	TGTGCCAGCATCCTCGGGACAGGGGGCGCGTACTATGGCTACACCTTC	CASILGTGGAYYGYTF
TRBD1	TRBJ2-5	-	TRBV5-6	TGTGCCAGCAGCGCGCCACAATCTAGGGACAGGGAAAGGCACAATGAGCAGTACTTC	CASSAPQSRDRERHNEQYF
-	TRBJ2-1	-	TRBV5-6	TGTGCCAGTGGTAAGACCGCCCACAATGAGCAGTTCTTC	CASGKTAHNEQFF
-	TRBJ1-4	-	TRBV6-5	TGTGCCAGCAGTTACTCGGAGGGGTCGGGAAAACTGTTTTTT	CASSYSEGSGKLFF
-	TRBJ1-2	few	TRBV20-1	TGCAGTGCCCCCCCCGGAGGGCGGCCGGTCACCTTC	CSAPPGGRPVTF
TRBD1	TRBJ2-3	few	TRBV29-1	TGCAGCGGGAGCAGGGGGCGCACAGATACGCAGTATTTT	CSGSRGRTDTQYF
-	TRBJ2-3	few	TRBV2	TGTGCCAGCAGTGAAGACGGTGGAGCAGATACGCAGTATTTT	CASSEDGGADTQYF
-	TRBJ2-7	-	TRBV29-1	TGCAGCGTTGAAGATCGATCCAGCCGCTACGAGCAGTACTTC	CSVEDRSSRYEQYF
TRBD1	TRBJ2-1	-	TRBV9	TGTGCCAGCAGCCTCCAAACCGGGACAGCTACAGCGATCTACAATGAGCAGTTCTTC	CASSLQTGTATAIYNEQFF
-	TRBJ2-7	-	TRBV6-5	TGTGCCAGCAGTTTCGGGGGTAACTCCTACAATGAGCAGTACTTC	CASSFGGNSYNEQYF
-	TRBJ2-2	-	TRBV20-1	TGCAGTGCTAGACCGATACATGCGGGATCCCCGAACACCGGGGAGCTGTTTTTT	CSARPIHAGSPNTGELFF
TRBD2	TRBJ2-7	-	TRBV13	TGTGCCAGCAGCTCCCGGACTAGCGGGAATTTGGTCTACGAGCAGTACTTC	CASSSRTSGNLVYEQYF
-	TRBJ1-2	few	TRBV29-1	TGCAGCTCTGGTCGGACAGCCTATGGCTACACCTTC	CSSGRTAYGYTF
TRBD2	TRBJ2-3	-	TRBV20-1	TGCAGTGCTAGACTAGCGGGGGAAGATACGCAGTATTTT	CSARLAGEDTQYF
-	TRBJ2-3	few	TRBV12-3/TRBV12-4	TGTGCCAGCAGTTTAGGGGACTCGACCACAGATACGCAGTATTTT	CASSLGDSTTDTQYF
-	TRBJ1-2	-	TRBV12-3/TRBV12-4	TGTGCCAGCAGCCCCCCCCGGGGGCGGGCTGGCTATGGCTACACCTTC	CASSPPRGRAGYGYTF
-	TRBJ2-6	-	TRBV7-2	TGTGCCAGCAGCTTAGTTAGGGCGGAACGTTCTGGGGCCAACGTCCTGACTTTC	CASSLVRAERSGANVLTF
-	TRBJ1-2	few	TRBV28	TGTGCCAGCAGTCTGGGACGGAATAACTATGGCTACACCTTC	CASSLGRNNYGYTF
-	TRBJ1-1	few	TRBV4-1	TGCGCCAGCAGCCAACCGGGACCAGAAGCTTTCTTT	CASSQPGPEAFF